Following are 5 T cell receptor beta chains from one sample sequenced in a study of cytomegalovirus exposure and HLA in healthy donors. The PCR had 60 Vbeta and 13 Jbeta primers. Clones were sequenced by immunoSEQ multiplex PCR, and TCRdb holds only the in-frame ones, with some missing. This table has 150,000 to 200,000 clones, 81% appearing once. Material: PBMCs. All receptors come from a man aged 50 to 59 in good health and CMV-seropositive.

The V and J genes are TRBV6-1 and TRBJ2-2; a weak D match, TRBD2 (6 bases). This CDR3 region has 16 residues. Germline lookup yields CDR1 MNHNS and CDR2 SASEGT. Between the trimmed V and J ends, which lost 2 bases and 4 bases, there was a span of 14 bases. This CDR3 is CASSESYPGGTGELFF. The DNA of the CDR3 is TGTGCCAGCAGTGAATCCTACCCCGGGGGCACCGGGGAGCTGTTTTTT.

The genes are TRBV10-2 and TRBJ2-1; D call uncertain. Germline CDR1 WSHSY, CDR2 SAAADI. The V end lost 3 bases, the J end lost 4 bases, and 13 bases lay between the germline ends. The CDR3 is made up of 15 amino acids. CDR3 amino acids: CASSERALRYNEQFF. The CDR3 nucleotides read TGCGCCAGCAGTGAACGTGCACTTCGGTACAATGAGCAGTTCTTC.

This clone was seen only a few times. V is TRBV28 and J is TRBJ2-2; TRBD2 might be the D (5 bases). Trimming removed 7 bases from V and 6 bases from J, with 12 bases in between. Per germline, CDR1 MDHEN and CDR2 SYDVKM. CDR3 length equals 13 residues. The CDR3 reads CASNVVGAGELFF. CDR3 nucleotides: TGTGCCAGCAACGTTGTCGGGGCCGGGGAGCTGTTTTTT.

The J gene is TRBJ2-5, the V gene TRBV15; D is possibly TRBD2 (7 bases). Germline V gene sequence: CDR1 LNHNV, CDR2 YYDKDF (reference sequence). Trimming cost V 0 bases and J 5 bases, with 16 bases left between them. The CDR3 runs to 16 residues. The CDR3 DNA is TGTGCCACCAGCAGAGATAGAGGGGGGGCGGGGGAGACCCAGTACTTC. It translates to CATSRDRGGAGETQYF.

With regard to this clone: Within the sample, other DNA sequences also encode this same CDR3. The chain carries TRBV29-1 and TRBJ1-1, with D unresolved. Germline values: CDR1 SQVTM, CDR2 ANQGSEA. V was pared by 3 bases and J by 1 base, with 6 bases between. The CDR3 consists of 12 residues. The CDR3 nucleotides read TGCAGCGTTGACCGGGGGAACACTGAAGCTTTCTTT. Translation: CSVDRGNTEAFF. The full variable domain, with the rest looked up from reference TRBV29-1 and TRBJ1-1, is SAVISQKPSRDICQRGTSLTIQCQVDSQVTMMFWYRQQPGQSLTLIATANQGSEATYESGFVIDKFPISRPNLTFSTLTVSNMSPEDSSIYLCSVDRGNTEAFFGQGTRLTVV.